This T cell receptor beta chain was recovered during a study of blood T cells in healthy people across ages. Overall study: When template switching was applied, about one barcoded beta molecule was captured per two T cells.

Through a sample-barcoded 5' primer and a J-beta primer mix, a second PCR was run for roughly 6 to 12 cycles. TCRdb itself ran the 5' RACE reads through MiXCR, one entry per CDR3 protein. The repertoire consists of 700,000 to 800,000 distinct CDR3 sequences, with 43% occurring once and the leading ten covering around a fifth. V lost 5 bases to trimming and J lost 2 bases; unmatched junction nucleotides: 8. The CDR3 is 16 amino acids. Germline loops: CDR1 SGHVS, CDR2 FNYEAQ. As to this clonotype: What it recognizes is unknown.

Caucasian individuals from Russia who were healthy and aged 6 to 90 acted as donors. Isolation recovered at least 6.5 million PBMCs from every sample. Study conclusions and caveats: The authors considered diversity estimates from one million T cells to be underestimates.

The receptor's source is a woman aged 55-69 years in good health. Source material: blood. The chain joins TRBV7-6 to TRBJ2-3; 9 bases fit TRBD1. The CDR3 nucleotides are TGTGCCAGCAGCGCCGGACAGGGGCTCTTCACAGATACGCAGTATTTT. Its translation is CASSAGQGLFTDTQYF.